This TCR beta chain emerged from a study of beta chain features in type 1 diabetes. Points from the study as a whole: High-TCR-expressing cells could be over-represented by cDNA sequencing.

From germline, CDR1 is LGHNT and CDR2 FRNRAP. The CDR3 spans 14 residues. V trimming: 2 bases; J trimming: 4 bases; junction bases outside the gene matches: 4. The isolated RNA, all of it, was reverse transcribed, so expressed TCRB transcripts were what got sequenced. TCRdb's table, derived via immunoSEQ multiplex PCR, lists solely in-frame clones and lacks some. Here the sample spans about 320,000 clones, 12% to 15% being singletons. In regard to this clone: Its antigen is unidentified.

Sequenced input: central memory CD4+ T cells from blood. V is TRBV12-5 and J is TRBJ1-2, with 7 positions matching TRBD1. This clonotype originated in a man between 25 and 39 years old in good health. CDR3 residues: CASGLSAGGYGYTF. The CDR3 DNA follows: TGTGCTAGTGGTTTGTCGGCAGGGGGCTATGGCTACACCTTC.